These 6 T cell receptor beta chains share one sample of origin, sequenced in a study of blood T cell repertoires in COVID-19 (dated by TCRdb to the early 2020s). Library preparation was by the immunoSEQ multiplex PCR assay. In TCRdb, the immuneACCESS table is reduced to in-frame sequences with V and J assigned. These tables do not hold every clone; where another copy was compared, an unresolved V gene accounts for under half, and the others remain unexplained. Present in this sample are some 450,000 clones, roughly 90% of which were seen just once. The leading ten clones occupy roughly 0.78% of the sample. Sequencing used peripheral blood. Receptors originate from a man aged 18 to 29 with COVID-19, enrolled during active disease.

The V call is TRBV5-1, the J call TRBJ2-7; a weak D match, TRBD1 (5 bases). The germline V gene encodes CDR1 SGHRS and CDR2 YFSETQ. CDR3 length equals 15 residues. Trimming stripped 3 bases from V and 3 bases from J, with 16 bases between. The CDR3 nucleotides read TGCGCCAGCAGCTACATGACAGCAAACTACTACGAGCAGTACTTC. This translates into CASSYMTANYYEQYF.

The chain joins TRBV18 to TRBJ1-2; D unresolved. V dropped 6 bases and J dropped 7 bases, with 18 bases sitting between them. There are 14 residues in the CDR3. Germline loops: CDR1 KGHSH, CDR2 LQKENI. The CDR3 nucleotides read TGTGCCAGCTCCCCCGTAGAGAGATCATCTGGCTACACCTTC. It is translated as CASSPVERSSGYTF.

The J gene is TRBJ2-1, the V gene TRBV3-1 (or the pseudogene TRBV3-2); D remains unclear. The CDR3 is made up of 16 amino acids. Germline loops: CDR1 LGHDT, CDR2 YNNKEL (reference sequence). V was pared by 0 bases and J by 0 bases, with 9 bases between. CDR3 nucleotides: TGTGCCAGCAGCCAAGATCTACAGTACTCCTACAATGAGCAGTTCTTC. This sequence encodes CASSQDLQYSYNEQFF.

This clone showed up just a few times. This rearrangement joins TRBV27 to TRBJ2-1; 15 bases map to TRBD2. This CDR3 is 17 amino acids long. In germline, CDR1 is MNHEY, CDR2 SMNVEV (reference sequence). Trimming took 2 bases from V and 7 from J; bases not matched to a gene: 6. The CDR3 protein is CASSLRPGLAGGNEQFF. As DNA, the CDR3 is TGTGCCAGCAGTTTACGACCGGGACTAGCGGGAGGAAATGAGCAGTTCTTC.

V gene TRBV27 combines with J gene TRBJ2-7; weak D call: TRBD2 (6 bases). V gave up 5 bases and J gave up 7 bases, with 18 bases separating them. Germline V gene data show CDR1 as MNHEY and CDR2 as SMNVEV (reference sequence). The CDR3 is 14 amino acids. This CDR3 reads CASSPRGLLPEQYF. The CDR3 region has the DNA TGTGCCAGCAGTCCGCGGGGCCTACTGCCGGAGCAGTACTTC.

The chain recombines TRBV6-4 with TRBJ2-1; 10 positions agree with TRBD2. With 2 bases clipped from V and 6 bases from J, the junction kept 4 bases outside the gene matches. The CDR3 runs to 15 residues. Germline V gives CDR1 MRHNA, CDR2 SNTAGT. The CDR3 region is CASSDEREGRNEQFF. CDR3 nucleotide sequence: TGTGCCAGCAGTGACGAGCGGGAGGGCCGCAATGAGCAGTTCTTC.